Presented here are 3 T cell receptor beta chains from one specimen sequenced in a study of blood T cell repertoires in COVID-19. Assay: immunoSEQ multiplex PCR; the TCRdb copy retains only in-frame clones and omits some. The table lists approximately 160,000 clones, more than 75% of them singletons. The sequenced sample consisted of peripheral blood. These receptors all stem from a man in his fifties or sixties with active or convalescent COVID-19.

This chain connects TRBV25-1 to TRBJ2-6; D remains ambiguous. The ends were cut back, 4 bases at V and 2 bases at J, with 6 bases in the middle. The CDR3 extends over 14 amino acids. Germline assignment: CDR1 MGHDK and CDR2 SYGVNS. The CDR3 DNA follows: TGTGCCAGCAGTGCCTTAACTGGGGCCAACGTCCTGACTTTC. Residues: CASSALTGANVLTF.

The chain combines TRBV10-3 with TRBJ1-1; D call uncertain. There are 12 residues in the CDR3. The V gene's germline CDR1 is ENHRY and CDR2 SYGVKD. V was shortened by 2 bases and J by 6 bases, with 7 bases between the two germline ends. Here the CDR3 DNA reads TGTGCCATCAGTGAGGGGCGTTCTGAAGCTTTCTTT. Protein sequence: CAISEGRSEAFF.

As to this clone: Other nucleotide sequences from this sample produce the same CDR3. This chain's CDR3 is CASSPGGDYGYTF. CDR3 DNA: TGTGCCAGCTCACCAGGGGGGGACTATGGCTACACCTTC. The chain links TRBV18 to TRBJ1-2; D may be TRBD1 (5 bases). Per germline, CDR1 KGHSH and CDR2 LQKENI. The CDR3 totals 13 residues. Trimming took off 2 bases at V and 3 bases at J, with 7 bases between the two ends.